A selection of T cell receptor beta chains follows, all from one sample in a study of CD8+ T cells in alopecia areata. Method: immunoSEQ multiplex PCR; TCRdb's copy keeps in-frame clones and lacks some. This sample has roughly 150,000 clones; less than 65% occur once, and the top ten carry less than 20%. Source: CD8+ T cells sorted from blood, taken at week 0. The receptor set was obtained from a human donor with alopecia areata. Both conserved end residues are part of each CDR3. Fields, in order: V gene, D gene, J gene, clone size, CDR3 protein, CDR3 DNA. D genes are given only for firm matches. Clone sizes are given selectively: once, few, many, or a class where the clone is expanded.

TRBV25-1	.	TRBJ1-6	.	CASSEYATGSGDSPLHF	TGTGCCAGCAGTGAATACGCCACAGGGAGCGGAGATTCACCCCTCCACTTT
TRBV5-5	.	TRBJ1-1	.	CASSLDLNTEAFF	TGTGCCAGCAGCTTGGATTTGAACACTGAAGCTTTCTTT
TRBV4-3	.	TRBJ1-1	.	CASSQTSNTEAFF	TGCGCCAGCAGCCAGACCTCGAACACTGAAGCTTTCTTT
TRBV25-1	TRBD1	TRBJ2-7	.	CASSDLGQVEQYF	TGTGCCAGCAGTGACCTAGGACAGGTCGAGCAGTACTTC
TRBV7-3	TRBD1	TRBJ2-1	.	CASSPRDSYNEQFF	TGTGCCAGCAGCCCAAGGGACAGCTACAATGAGCAGTTCTTC
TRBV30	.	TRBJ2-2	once	CAWSPSNTGELFF	TGTGCCTGGAGCCCCTCGAACACCGGGGAGCTGTTTTTT
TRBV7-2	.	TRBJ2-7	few	CASSLDGLPDEQYF	TGTGCCAGCAGCTTGGACGGGCTTCCGGACGAGCAGTACTTC
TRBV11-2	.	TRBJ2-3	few	CASSEQADTQYF	TGTGCCAGCAGCGAACAAGCAGATACGCAGTATTTT
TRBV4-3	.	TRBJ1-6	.	CASSQDRGSPNSPLHF	TGCGCCAGCAGCCAAGATCGGGGCAGTCCCAATTCACCCCTCCACTTT
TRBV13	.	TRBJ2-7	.	CASSPWGYHEQYF	TGTGCCAGCAGCCCCTGGGGGTACCACGAGCAGTACTTC
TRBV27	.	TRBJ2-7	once	CATGVGWGYEQYF	TGTGCCACCGGGGTCGGTTGGGGCTACGAGCAGTACTTC
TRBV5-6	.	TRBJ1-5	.	CASSLARGNQPQHF	TGTGCCAGCAGCTTGGCCAGGGGCAATCAGCCCCAGCATTTT
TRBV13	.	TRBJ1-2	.	CASSLGGVSGYTF	TGTGCCAGCAGCTTAGGTGGGGTTAGTGGCTACACCTTC
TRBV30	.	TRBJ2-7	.	CAWSAIGNEQYF	TGTGCCTGGAGTGCTATTGGAAACGAGCAGTACTTC
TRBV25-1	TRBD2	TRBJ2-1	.	CASSESPSGGLEQFF	TGTGCCAGCAGTGAATCCCCTAGCGGGGGGTTGGAGCAGTTCTTC
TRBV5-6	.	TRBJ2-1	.	CASSLVQANEQFF	TGTGCCAGCAGCTTGGTGCAGGCCAATGAGCAGTTCTTC
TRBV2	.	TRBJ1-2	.	CASSSTDPQMHYGYTF	TGTGCCAGCAGTTCGACAGACCCCCAGATGCACTATGGCTACACCTTC
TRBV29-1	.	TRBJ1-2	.	CSGDRFNYGYTF	TGCAGCGGCGACAGGTTTAACTATGGCTACACCTTC
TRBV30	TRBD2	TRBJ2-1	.	CAGGGGDEQFF	TGTGCCGGTGGGGGAGGGGATGAGCAGTTCTTC
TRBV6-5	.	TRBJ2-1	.	CASSQGNEQFF	TGTGCCAGCAGTCAGGGTAATGAGCAGTTCTTC
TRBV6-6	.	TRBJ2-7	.	CASSYGLAYEQYF	TGTGCCAGCAGTTATGGACTGGCCTACGAGCAGTACTTC
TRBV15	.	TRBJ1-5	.	CATSPLSNQPQHF	TGTGCCACCAGCCCCTTGAGCAATCAGCCCCAGCATTTT
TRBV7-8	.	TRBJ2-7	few	CASSLVMGDPYEQYF	TGTGCCAGCAGCTTAGTTATGGGGGACCCCTACGAGCAGTACTTC
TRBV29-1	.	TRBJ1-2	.	CSVEQGIYGYTF	TGCAGCGTCGAACAGGGAATCTATGGCTACACCTTC
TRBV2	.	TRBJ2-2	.	CASSAIPEGGELFF	TGTGCCAGCAGTGCCATCCCAGAGGGCGGGGAGCTGTTTTTT
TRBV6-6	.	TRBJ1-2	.	CASFRGASNGYTF	TGTGCCTCCTTTAGGGGCGCGAGTAATGGCTACACCTTC
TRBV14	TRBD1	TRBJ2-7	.	CASSPGTGSYEQYF	TGTGCCAGCAGCCCCGGGACAGGGTCCTACGAGCAGTACTTC
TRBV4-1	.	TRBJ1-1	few	CASSQDQSEAFF	TGCGCCAGCAGCCAAGATCAGAGTGAAGCTTTCTTT
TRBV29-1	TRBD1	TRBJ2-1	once	CSFEIYDREEQFF	TGCAGCTTCGAAATTTACGACAGGGAAGAGCAGTTCTTC
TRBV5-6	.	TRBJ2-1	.	CASSLASSYNEQFF	TGTGCCAGCAGCTTGGCCAGCTCCTACAATGAGCAGTTCTTC
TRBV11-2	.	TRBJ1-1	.	CASSLGTIEAFF	TGTGCCAGCAGCTTAGGGACAATCGAAGCTTTCTTT
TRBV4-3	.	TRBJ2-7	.	CASSQATGGFYEQYF	TGCGCCAGCAGCCAAGCGACTGGGGGGTTCTACGAGCAGTACTTC
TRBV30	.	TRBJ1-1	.	CAWSVGAGNTEAFF	TGTGCCTGGAGTGTTGGTGCAGGGAACACTGAAGCTTTCTTT
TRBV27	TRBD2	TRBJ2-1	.	CASSLGGGALREQFF	TGTGCCAGCAGTTTGGGCGGGGGGGCCCTGCGTGAGCAGTTCTTC
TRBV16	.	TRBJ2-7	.	CASSQVRGTEQYF	TGTGCCAGCAGCCAGGTTAGGGGTACCGAGCAGTACTTC
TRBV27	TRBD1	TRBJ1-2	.	CASTPTTGDYGYTF	TGTGCCAGCACCCCAACGACAGGGGACTATGGCTACACCTTC
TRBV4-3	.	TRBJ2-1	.	CASSQDRAPSYNEQFF	TGCGCCAGCAGCCAAGATAGGGCCCCCTCCTACAATGAGCAGTTCTTC
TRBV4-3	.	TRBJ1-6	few	CASSQDRLGDNNSPLHF	TGCGCCAGCAGCCAAGATCGGCTCGGCGACAATAATTCACCCCTCCACTTT
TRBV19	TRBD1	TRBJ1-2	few	CASSTGTGEIPYGYTF	TGTGCCAGTAGTACAGGGACAGGGGAAATTCCTTATGGCTACACCTTC
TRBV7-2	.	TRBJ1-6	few	CASSPEFGDSYNSPLHF	TGTGCCAGCAGCCCAGAGTTCGGGGATTCCTATAATTCACCCCTCCACTTT
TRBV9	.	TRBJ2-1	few	CASSVGPNEQFF	TGTGCCAGCAGCGTGGGCCCCAATGAGCAGTTCTTC
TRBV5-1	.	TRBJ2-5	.	CASSLLGGAQYF	TGCGCCAGCAGCTTGCTTGGTGGGGCCCAGTACTTC
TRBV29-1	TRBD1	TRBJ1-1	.	CSVPHRGRGAFF	TGCAGCGTGCCACACAGGGGGAGAGGCGCTTTCTTT
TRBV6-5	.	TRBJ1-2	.	CASSYSGDFYGYTF	TGTGCCAGCAGTTACTCGGGGGACTTCTATGGCTACACCTTC
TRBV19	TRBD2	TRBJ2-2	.	CASTLGGVGELFF	TGTGCCAGTACCCTTGGGGGGGTCGGGGAGCTGTTTTTT